This TCR beta chain appears in the sequencing data of a study of blood T cells in healthy people across ages. General study points: Greater diversity and more naive CD4+ cells were seen in long-lived donors than in aged donors.

Details on this clonotype: Its antigen is still unknown.

All donors came from Russia, were Caucasian and healthy, and spanned ages roughly 6 to 100. Staff drew roughly 10 milliliters of peripheral blood from each donor. The CDR3 covers 14 residues. Germline V lookup: CDR1 SGHRS, CDR2 YFSETQ. Losses at the gene ends were 3 bases for V and 6 bases for J; bases not matched to a gene: 6. The authors ran a second PCR of about 6 to 12 cycles using a sample-barcoded 5' primer and a J-beta primer mix. One entry per CDR3 protein, called by TCRdb with MiXCR from the 5' RACE reads. The sample consists of under 2,000,000 distinct CDR3 sequences, about 49% of them appearing once.

The sequence was collected from a woman aged 40 to 50 in good health. What was sequenced was blood. The chain is built from TRBV5-1 and TRBJ1-2; 9 bases are a match to TRBD1. As DNA, the CDR3 is TGCGCCAGCAGCTGGGGACAGGGAGGTGATGGCTACACCTTC. It translates to CASSWGQGGDGYTF.